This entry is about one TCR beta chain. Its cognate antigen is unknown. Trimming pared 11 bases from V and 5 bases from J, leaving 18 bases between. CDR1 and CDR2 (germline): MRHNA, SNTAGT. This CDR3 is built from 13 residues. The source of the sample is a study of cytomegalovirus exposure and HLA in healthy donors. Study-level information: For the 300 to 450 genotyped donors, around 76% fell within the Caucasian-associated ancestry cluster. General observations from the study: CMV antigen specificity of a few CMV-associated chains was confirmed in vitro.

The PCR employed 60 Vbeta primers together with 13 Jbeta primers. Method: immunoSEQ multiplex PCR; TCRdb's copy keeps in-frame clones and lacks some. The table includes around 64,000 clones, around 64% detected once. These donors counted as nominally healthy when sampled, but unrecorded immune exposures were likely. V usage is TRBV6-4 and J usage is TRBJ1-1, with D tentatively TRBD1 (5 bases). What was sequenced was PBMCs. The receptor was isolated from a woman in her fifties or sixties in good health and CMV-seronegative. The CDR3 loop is CAPRGYRKTEAFF. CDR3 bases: TGTGCCCCCCGGGGGTACCGGAAAACTGAAGCTTTCTTT.